Presented here are 2 T cell receptor beta chains from one specimen sequenced in a study of T-cell memory formation after mild COVID-19. TCRdb independently ran MiXCR on the 5' RACE reads; one entry per CDR3 protein. Counted here are about 200,000 distinct CDR3 sequences, around 17% occurring once; the ten biggest clones make up roughly 2.3%. The sample was PBMCs or a T cell subset sorted from them (not recorded which). Receptor source: an adult woman who had mild COVID-19 (a few samples of this study predate the infection). Cell type and time point are not known.

This clonotype was counted only a few times. V usage is TRBV3-1 and J usage is TRBJ2-5, with TRBD2 identical over 8 bases. The CDR3 is 14 residues long. With 5 bases clipped from V and 3 bases from J, the junction kept 5 bases outside the gene matches. The germline V gene encodes CDR1 LGHDT and CDR2 YNNKEL (reference sequence). CDR3 sequence (DNA): TGTGCCAGCAGCAAAGGACTAGCAGAAGAGACCCAGTACTTC. This encodes CASSKGLAEETQYF.

The chain carries TRBV7-2 and TRBJ2-4; 10 bases line up with TRBD2. The CDR3 has 16 amino acids. Unmatched junction bases numbered 5, after V lost 5 bases and J lost 1 base. Per the germline V gene, CDR1 is SGHTA and CDR2 is FQGNSA. CDR3 in amino acids: CASSPWTSGAKNIQYF. DNA for the CDR3: TGTGCCAGCAGCCCCTGGACTAGCGGTGCCAAAAACATTCAGTACTTC.